These 2 T cell receptor beta chains were all obtained from the same sample, sequenced in a study of vaccination and CD4 T cells after COVID-19. The Oncomine TCR Beta short-read assay sequenced DNA from cultured CD4+ T cells. Scientists extracted genomic DNA from CD4+ T cells grown in culture. From the PCR reads, TCRdb called clonotypes with MiXCR, one entry per CDR3 protein. The table lists about 10,000 distinct CDR3 sequences, about 34% of them singletons. As to treatment: roughly 10-day PBMC culture with coronavirus spike peptide pools or control peptides (ViraFEST assay). Prior to the COVID-19 pandemic (2011-2018), the unexposed donor's CD4+ T cells were collected. These receptors' targets are unknown. The sequencing sample was made of CD4+ T cells from blood, cultured in vitro. All receptors come from a human donor in good health.

The chain couples TRBV20-1 to TRBJ2-1; TRBD2 matches at 7 bases. This CDR3 is 16 amino acids long. The germline CDR1 and CDR2 sequences are DFQATT and SNEGSKA (reference sequence). Trimming took 5 bases from V and 6 from J; bases not matched to a gene: 16. In DNA, the CDR3 is TGCAGTGCTGGGGCTTTGGGGGAGGGCCGGCCCAATGAGCAGTTCTTC. It encodes CSAGALGEGRPNEQFF.

The chain combines TRBV20-1 with TRBJ2-1, with 7 bases fitting TRBD2. Germline CDR1 reads DFQATT; CDR2 reads SNEGSKA (reference sequence). The CDR3 contains 18 residues. V was clipped by 0 bases and J by 5 bases; unmatched bases: 16. CDR3 loop: CSARDSTGGGRLHNEQFF. The CDR3 bases are TGCAGTGCTAGAGATAGTACGGGGGGAGGTAGGTTACACAATGAGCAGTTCTTC.